The table lists the clone carrying this T cell receptor beta chain with many counts. What it recognizes is unknown. The sample is drawn from a study of CD8 T cells in ankylosing spondylitis. The study, taken as a whole, reports: Some motif variants were previously reported in reactive arthritis synovial fluid and blood. What appeared characteristic of ankylosing spondylitis blood was a TCR beta motif of about eight highly homologous variants.

Generation of TCR beta libraries employed quantitative 5'-RACE incorporating molecular barcodes. TCRdb reprocessed the 5' RACE reads with MiXCR, giving one entry per CDR3 protein. This table holds roughly 700,000 distinct CDR3 sequences, 15% to 20% found once. The length of the CDR3 is 15 residues. The germline V gene encodes CDR1 MGHRA and CDR2 YSYEKL. Deletions cut 0 bases from V and 3 bases from J, with 11 bases between. The chain links TRBV4-1 to TRBJ2-5, with D hard to call. This TCR came from a male donor with ankylosing spondylitis. Specimen: blood, either unsorted or a sorted T cell fraction (not recorded which). The CDR3 DNA reads as TGCGCCAGCAGCCAAGATTCCCACAGCGAAGAGACCCAGTACTTC. Translating gives CASSQDSHSEETQYF.